This is a list of T cell receptor beta chains from one sample in a study of OX40 agonist ivuxolimab in advanced cancers. The protocol was immunoSEQ multiplex PCR, while the TCRdb copy is restricted to in-frame clones and leaves out a portion. This table holds about 79,000 clones, about 91% found once. The sequenced sample was CD4+ or CD8+ T cells sorted from blood, obtained in a trial of the OX40 agonist ivuxolimab. These TCRs come from an adult with an advanced solid tumor such as melanoma, head and neck, liver or kidney cancer. Each CDR3 is given with its conserved first and last residue. D genes are given only for firm matches. Clone size, where shown, is once, few, many, or a class for clones that have expanded.

TRBV10-2	.	.	TRBJ1-2	CASSEAGNYGYTF	TGCGCCAGCAGTGAGGCAGGGAACTATGGCTACACCTTC
TRBV7-2	TRBD2	.	TRBJ2-1	CASSPGLAGVSHNEQFF	TGTGCCAGCAGCCCAGGACTAGCGGGAGTCTCCCACAATGAGCAGTTCTTC
TRBV5-1	TRBD2	once	TRBJ2-7	CASSLGTSGTFYEQYF	TGCGCCAGCAGCCTCGGGACTAGCGGGACATTCTACGAGCAGTACTTC
TRBV4-1	.	.	TRBJ1-2	CASSPLGLRGYTF	TGCGCCAGCAGCCCCCTGGGTTTAAGGGGCTACACCTTC
TRBV28	.	few	TRBJ1-4	CASFTRAGGEKLFF	TGTGCCAGCTTTACCCGGGCCGGTGGTGAAAAACTGTTTTTT
TRBV5-1	.	few	TRBJ1-6	CASSLTGSSYNSPLHF	TGCGCCAGCAGCTTGACCGGGAGCTCCTATAATTCACCCCTCCACTTT
TRBV27	.	.	TRBJ2-7	CASRGGQNYEQYF	TGTGCCAGCAGGGGGGGACAGAACTACGAGCAGTACTTC
TRBV5-8	TRBD2	.	TRBJ2-7	CASSTGTSVSYEQYF	TGTGCCAGCAGCACCGGGACTAGCGTGTCCTACGAGCAGTACTTC
TRBV19	TRBD1	.	TRBJ2-3	CASSFGTGVSTDTQYF	TGTGCCAGTAGTTTTGGGACAGGGGTCAGCACAGATACGCAGTATTTT
TRBV6-1	TRBD2	.	TRBJ2-7	CASSGGGTSLYEQYF	TGTGCCAGCAGTGGCGGGGGAACAAGTCTCTACGAGCAGTACTTC
TRBV30	.	.	TRBJ2-7	CAWRTGVYEQYF	TGTGCCTGGAGGACGGGAGTCTACGAGCAGTACTTC
TRBV21-1	.	.	TRBJ2-1	CASSNQKVLYNEQFF	TGTGCCAGCAGCAATCAAAAAGTCCTCTACAATGAGCAGTTCTTC
TRBV7-3	.	once	TRBJ1-4	CASSLSPNEKLFF	TGTGCCAGCAGCTTATCCCCTAATGAAAAACTGTTTTTT
TRBV5-1	.	once	TRBJ2-3	CASSRPSTDTQYF	TGCGCCAGCAGCAGGCCTAGCACAGATACGCAGTATTTT
TRBV11-1	TRBD2	.	TRBJ2-1	CASSSTSGRAPEQFF	TGTGCCAGCAGCTCGACTAGCGGGAGGGCCCCTGAGCAGTTCTTC
TRBV18	.	.	TRBJ1-1	CASSPPIQANTEAFF	TGTGCCAGCTCACCACCTATCCAGGCAAACACTGAAGCTTTCTTT
TRBV27	.	.	TRBJ1-1	CASSFRVNTEAFF	TGTGCCAGCAGTTTCAGGGTGAACACTGAAGCTTTCTTT
TRBV15	.	.	TRBJ1-4	CATSRDRQIEKLFF	TGTGCCACCAGCAGAGATCGACAGATTGAAAAACTGTTTTTT
TRBV7-8	.	.	TRBJ1-1	CASSRVGIMNTEAFF	TGTGCCAGCAGCCGAGTGGGAATTATGAACACTGAAGCTTTCTTT
TRBV7-9	TRBD2	.	TRBJ2-3	CASSLVAGATDTQYF	TGTGCCAGCAGCTTAGTAGCGGGAGCCACAGATACGCAGTATTTT
TRBV5-1	.	.	TRBJ2-5	CASSLIPPQGVGRWETQYF	TGCGCCAGCAGCTTAATCCCCCCTCAGGGAGTTGGGCGCTGGGAGACCCAGTACTTC
TRBV6-4	.	.	TRBJ2-1	CASSDLPTGSYNEQFF	TGTGCCAGCAGTGACCTGCCGACTGGCTCCTACAATGAGCAGTTCTTC
TRBV19	TRBD2	once	TRBJ2-1	CASSMTSGNYNEQFF	TGTGCCAGTAGTATGACTAGCGGAAACTACAATGAGCAGTTCTTC
TRBV28	.	.	TRBJ2-2	CASSGEYTGELFF	TGTGCCAGCAGTGGCGAGTACACCGGGGAGCTGTTTTTT
TRBV21-1	.	.	TRBJ1-2	CASSKGRQPYYGYTF	TGTGCCAGCAGCAAAGGTAGGCAGCCTTACTATGGCTACACCTTC
TRBV28	.	.	TRBJ1-1	CASMPNSGNTEAFF	TGTGCCAGCATGCCCAATAGTGGCAACACTGAAGCTTTCTTT
TRBV11-2	TRBD1	.	TRBJ2-5	CASSPVGTEETQYF	TGTGCCAGCAGCCCGGTCGGGACAGAAGAGACCCAGTACTTC
TRBV28	.	.	TRBJ1-1	CASGEGSWDTEAFF	TGTGCCAGCGGTGAGGGGAGCTGGGACACTGAAGCTTTCTTT
TRBV27	.	.	TRBJ1-2	CASRKTPGGYGYTF	TGTGCCAGCAGAAAGACACCGGGAGGCTATGGCTACACCTTC
TRBV27	.	.	TRBJ1-2	CASSNIGQNYGYTF	TGTGCCAGCAGTAACATTGGACAGAACTATGGCTACACCTTC
TRBV2	.	.	TRBJ1-1	CASFEGSGSTEAFF	TGTGCCAGCTTCGAAGGCTCAGGGTCCACTGAAGCTTTCTTT
TRBV7-2	.	.	TRBJ1-5	CASSEDASRPQHF	TGTGCCAGCAGCGAAGATGCTAGTCGGCCCCAGCATTTT
TRBV2	.	.	TRBJ1-5	CASSEAKGSGNQPQHF	TGTGCCAGCAGTGAAGCGAAGGGGAGCGGCAATCAGCCCCAGCATTTT
TRBV7-9	TRBD1	.	TRBJ1-1	CASSRHSDRREAFF	TGTGCCAGCAGCCGACACTCGGACAGGCGGGAAGCTTTCTTT
TRBV11-2	.	few	TRBJ1-3	CASSLMTVGNTIYF	TGTGCCAGCAGCTTAATGACGGTTGGAAACACCATATATTTT
TRBV29-1	.	.	TRBJ2-3	CSVESGPEAQYF	TGCAGCGTTGAAAGCGGGCCCGAGGCGCAGTATTTT